The rows below give T cell receptor beta chains drawn from one sample of a study of blood T cell repertoires in COVID-19. Clones were read by immunoSEQ multiplex PCR, and TCRdb kept only the in-frame ones, dropping some. The table includes over 80,000 clones, less than 85% detected once. Material for sequencing was peripheral blood. The receptors derive from a woman aged 80 or over with active or convalescent COVID-19. CDR3s include the opening cysteine and the closing phenylalanine or tryptophan. The order of the fields is D gene, V gene, J gene, clone size, CDR3 DNA, CDR3 protein. D genes are given only for firm matches. Clone size, where shown, is once, few, many, or a class for clones that have expanded.

>TRBD1|TRBV19|TRBJ1-2|-
TGTGCCAGCACGGACAGGGGAGTGCGGGGCTACACCTTC
CASTDRGVRGYTF
>TRBD2|TRBV5-5|TRBJ2-3|-
TGTGCCAGCAGCTACCGACTAGCGGGAGCTGTAGATACGCAGTATTTT
CASSYRLAGAVDTQYF
>TRBD1|TRBV30|TRBJ2-7|-
TGTGCCTGGAGTGTACCGAGGGACAGGGGACGGCCAGGATCCTACGAGCAGTACTTC
CAWSVPRDRGRPGSYEQYF
>-|TRBV6-5|TRBJ2-7|once
TGTGCCACCACCCTCGGGACAAACTCCTACGAGCAGTACTTC
CATTLGTNSYEQYF
>TRBD2|TRBV30|TRBJ2-3|-
TGTGCCTGGAGTGTACTGGCTAGCGGGAGGAGGAAGAATACAGATACGCAGTATTTT
CAWSVLASGRRKNTDTQYF
>TRBD1|TRBV5-4|TRBJ2-3|-
TGTGCCAGCAGCTTGGGAGGGGGCTCAGATACGCAGTATTTT
CASSLGGGSDTQYF
>-|TRBV27|TRBJ1-3|-
TGTGCCAGCAGTTTATCTCAGGCAGGCGCTGGAAACACCATATATTTT
CASSLSQAGAGNTIYF
>-|TRBV7-9|TRBJ1-4|-
TGTGCCAGTCAACAGGGATTTAATGAAAAACTGTTTTTT
CASQQGFNEKLFF
>TRBD1|TRBV7-9|TRBJ1-5|few
TGTGCCAGCAGCCCAGGGGGGCATCAGCCCCAGCATTTT
CASSPGGHQPQHF
>TRBD2|TRBV5-1|TRBJ2-1|-
TGCGCCAGCAGCCTCGGGGCTAGCGGGAGTTCCTACAATGAGCAGTTCTTC
CASSLGASGSSYNEQFF
>-|TRBV5-1|TRBJ2-3|-
TGTGCCAGCAGCTTGAGAGGGCTAAACACAGATACGCAGTATTTT
CASSLRGLNTDTQYF
>-|TRBV5-1|TRBJ2-3|-
TGCGCCAGCAGCTTGGCCGGGACAGATACGCAGTATTTT
CASSLAGTDTQYF
>TRBD2|TRBV6-5|TRBJ2-7|-
TGTGCCAGCAGCCCCCCCGGGACTATAAGTTACGAGCAGTACTTC
CASSPPGTISYEQYF
>-|TRBV9|TRBJ1-2|-
TGTGCCAGCAGTCCCACGGGACTTCTTGGCTACACCTTC
CASSPTGLLGYTF
>-|TRBV16|TRBJ1-2|-
TGTGCCAGCAGCCAATTAGCCGGGGATGGCTACACCTTC
CASSQLAGDGYTF
>-|TRBV7-2|TRBJ2-7|many
TGTGCCAGCAGCTTAGGAGGGAAAGGTTCTTACGAGCAGTACTTC
CASSLGGKGSYEQYF
>-|TRBV6-5|TRBJ1-1|-
TGTGCCAGCAGTTACCGAGGGGGTAACACTGAAGCTTTCTTT
CASSYRGGNTEAFF
>TRBD2|TRBV5-5|TRBJ2-1|few
TGTGCCAGCAGCTTGCAGATAGCGGGAGGCCCGAGCTCCTACAATGAGCAGTTCTTC
CASSLQIAGGPSSYNEQFF
>TRBD2|TRBV5-4|TRBJ2-1|once
TGTGCCAGCAGCTTGAAAGCGGGAGGTTACAATGAGCAGTTCTTC
CASSLKAGGYNEQFF
>-|TRBV28|TRBJ1-1|-
TGTGCCAGCGACTCTCGGGGACTTCGGGGCACTGAAGCTTTCTTT
CASDSRGLRGTEAFF
>TRBD2|TRBV19|TRBJ2-1|once
TGTGCCAGTAGGTACCGGGGGGGTAGCGGGAGTGATGAGCAGTTCTTC
CASRYRGGSGSDEQFF
>TRBD1|TRBV5-4|TRBJ2-1|-
TGTGCCAGCAGCTTGACAGGGGAAGGTGAGCAGTTCTTC
CASSLTGEGEQFF
>-|TRBV4-3|TRBJ1-6|-
TGCGCCAGCAGCCAAGAGGCGGCGCAGGGGAACTCACCCCTCCACTTT
CASSQEAAQGNSPLHF
>TRBD1|TRBV30|TRBJ1-1|-
TGTGCCTGGACGGACAGGGGGTTTAACACTGAAGCTTTCTTT
CAWTDRGFNTEAFF
>TRBD2|TRBV7-8|TRBJ2-1|-
TGTGCCAGCAGCTTTCAGCGGGACTGGAGGAATGAGCAGTTCTTC
CASSFQRDWRNEQFF
>TRBD1|TRBV19|TRBJ2-3|-
TGTGCCAGTAGTATTGGGACAGGGGGCCTGGATACGCAGTATTTT
CASSIGTGGLDTQYF
>-|TRBV28|TRBJ2-1|-
TGTGCCAGCAGAACGACAGGGGGGTTAGCGGGGAACAATGAGCAGTTCTTC
CASRTTGGLAGNNEQFF
>TRBD1|TRBV7-2|TRBJ2-3|-
TGTGCCAGCAGCTTAGGCTTACAGGGGAGCCCCACAGATACGCAGTATTTT
CASSLGLQGSPTDTQYF
>TRBD1|TRBV10-3|TRBJ1-3|-
TGTGCCATCAGTGAGTCGGGACAGGGTCTACACACCATATATTTT
CAISESGQGLHTIYF
>TRBD2|TRBV28|TRBJ2-7|-
TGTGCCAGCAGTCTTTTTGGACTAGCGAGATACGAGCAGTACTTC
CASSLFGLARYEQYF
>-|TRBV7-3|TRBJ1-1|-
TGTGCCAGCAGCACCACAGGGTACACTGAAGCTTTCTTT
CASSTTGYTEAFF
>TRBD1|TRBV9|TRBJ1-4|-
TGTGCCAGCAGCGGAGGACAGGGCGAGGATGAAAAACTGTTTTTT
CASSGGQGEDEKLFF
>TRBD1|TRBV9|TRBJ1-3|-
TGTGCCAGCAGCGTAGATCCCCGGGGACAGGGTTTATCTGGAAACACCATATATTTT
CASSVDPRGQGLSGNTIYF
>TRBD1|TRBV5-1|TRBJ1-1|once
TGCGCCAGCAGCTTCACCGGGACAGGGGGAGATGAAGCTTTCTTT
CASSFTGTGGDEAFF
>TRBD1|TRBV12-3/TRBV12-4|TRBJ2-1|-
TGTGCCAGCAGTTTAACAGGGGCTGATGAGCAGTTCTTC
CASSLTGADEQFF
>-|TRBV19|TRBJ1-1|-
TGTGCCAGTAGCGCGGGTGTGAACACTGAAGCTTTCTTT
CASSAGVNTEAFF
>-|TRBV10-3|TRBJ1-5|-
TGTGCCACCGCCCCTCGGACAGCTAGCAATCAGCCCCAGCATTTT
CATAPRTASNQPQHF
>TRBD1|TRBV2|TRBJ2-1|-
TGTGCCAGCGGGGGACAGCTCTACAATGAGCAGTTCTTC
CASGGQLYNEQFF
>-|TRBV19|TRBJ1-5|-
TGTGCCAGTAGTATCCCGCTCTCCAGGGGCAATCAGCCCCAGCATTTT
CASSIPLSRGNQPQHF
>-|TRBV5-4|TRBJ1-1|-
TGTGCCAGCAGTTCCCCACCGGGGGTTGAAGCTTTCTTT
CASSSPPGVEAFF
>-|TRBV4-3|TRBJ2-7|-
TGCGCCAGCAGCCAAGTCCGGCAGGGCGGCTACGAGCAGTACTTC
CASSQVRQGGYEQYF
>-|TRBV7-2|TRBJ2-3|-
TGTGCCAGCAGCACGGACAGTTTCCCAGATACGCAGTATTTT
CASSTDSFPDTQYF
>-|TRBV6-5|TRBJ1-2|-
TGTGCCAGCAGTTACGTCAGGGGAGCCGCTAACTATGGCTACACCTTC
CASSYVRGAANYGYTF
>TRBD1|TRBV19|TRBJ1-2|many
TGTGCCAGTAGTTCGCCGGGACAGGGAACTTCTAACTATGGCTACACCTTC
CASSSPGQGTSNYGYTF